This T cell receptor (beta chain) was sequenced for a study of CD8 T cells in ankylosing spondylitis (dated by TCRdb to 2015 to 2018). Context from the whole study: T cell receptor beta repertoires were profiled in healthy donors and ankylosing spondylitis patients so that disease-linked TCR variants could be found. Peripheral blood samples were taken, and synovial fluid was additionally collected from ankylosing spondylitis patients. The whole study cohort included over 85 healthy donors and roughly 24 ankylosing spondylitis patients. Results the study describes overall, beyond this receptor: Some of the motif variants had been reported before in the synovial fluid and blood of reactive arthritis patients, a finding that suggests common disease-initiation mechanisms. A TCR beta motif made up of several highly homologous amino acid variants appeared to be characteristic of blood from ankylosing spondylitis patients. The disease-linked clones showed a CD8+ phenotype and occurred at relatively low frequencies in peripheral blood. According to the report, matched synovial fluid samples from ankylosing spondylitis patients were significantly enriched for the disease-linked clones.

This sample was sequenced with an Illumina HiSeq 2500. Quantitative 5'-RACE with molecular barcodes was used to prepare TCR beta libraries. The paper's processing steps were these. A new computational method based on a probabilistic model of VDJ rearrangement was used to identify disease-linked TCR variants. The raw public data were reprocessed by TCRdb itself: fastp quality trimming at Q25, MiXCR clonotype calling, in-frame beta chains only. When rows share a CDR3 protein, they turn into one entry using the most common DNA and genes. TCRdb, not the original authors, processed these V and J calls. The sample table holds roughly 69,000 distinct CDR3 sequences, of which approximately 5.3% were seen once. About 2.2% of the sample rests with the top ten. V and J lose 2 bases and 4 bases, and a span of 9 bases separates them. According to the germline V gene, CDR1 reads SGHDT and CDR2 reads YYEEEE. Its CDR3 holds 13 amino acids, cysteine through phenylalanine. Just the 39-base CDR3 DNA is kept, in frame starting at base 1.

This clonotype showed up many times. No antigen is known for it. Base-call qualities are not available, and no considerably larger clone is one nucleotide away. Sequenced: blood, either unsorted or a sorted T cell fraction (not recorded which). This TCR was recovered from a male donor with ankylosing spondylitis or in good health (not recorded which). The chain links TRBV5-6 with TRBJ1-1; TRBD1 might be the D gene, on 5 matching bases. The bases are TGTGCCAGCAGCTTTCTTGGGGGCACTGAAGCTTTCTTT. It is translated as CASSFLGGTEAFF.